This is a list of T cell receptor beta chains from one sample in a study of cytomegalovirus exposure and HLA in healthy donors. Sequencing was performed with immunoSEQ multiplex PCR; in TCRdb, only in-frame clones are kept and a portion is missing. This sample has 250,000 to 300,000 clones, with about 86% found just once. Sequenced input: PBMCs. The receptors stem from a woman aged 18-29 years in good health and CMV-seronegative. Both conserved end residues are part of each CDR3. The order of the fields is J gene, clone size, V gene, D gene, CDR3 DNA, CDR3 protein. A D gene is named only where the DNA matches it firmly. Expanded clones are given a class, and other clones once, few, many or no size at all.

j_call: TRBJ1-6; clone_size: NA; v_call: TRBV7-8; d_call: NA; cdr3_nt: TGTGCCAGCAGCTTCGCCGCGGGTTTCAATTCACCCCTCCACTTT; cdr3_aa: CASSFAAGFNSPLHF
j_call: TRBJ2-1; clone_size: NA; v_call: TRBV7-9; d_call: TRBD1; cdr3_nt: TGTGCCAGCAGCGTAGGACAGGACAATGAGCAGTTCTTC; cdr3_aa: CASSVGQDNEQFF
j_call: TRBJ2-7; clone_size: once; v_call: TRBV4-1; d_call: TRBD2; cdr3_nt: TGCGCCAGCAGCCAGAGGGTGCTAGCGGGGAATGGCGAGCAGTACTTC; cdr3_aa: CASSQRVLAGNGEQYF
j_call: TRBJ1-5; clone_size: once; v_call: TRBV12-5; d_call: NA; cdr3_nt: TGTGCTAGTGGTTTGGTAACAGGGCCGGGCATTCAGCCCCAGCATTTT; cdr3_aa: CASGLVTGPGIQPQHF
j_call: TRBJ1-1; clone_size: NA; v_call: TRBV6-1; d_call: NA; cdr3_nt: TGTGCCAGCAGATACACACAGAACACTGAAGCTTTCTTT; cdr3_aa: CASRYTQNTEAFF
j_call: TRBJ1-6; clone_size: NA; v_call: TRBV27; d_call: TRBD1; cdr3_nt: TGTGCCAGCAGTCTCCTTTCCGGGACAGGGGATTATAATTCACCCCTCCACTTT; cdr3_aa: CASSLLSGTGDYNSPLHF
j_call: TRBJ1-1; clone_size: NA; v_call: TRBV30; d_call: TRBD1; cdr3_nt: TGTGCCCAGGCCCAGGGGGCAGGTGTCTGGACTGAAGCTTTCTTT; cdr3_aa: CAQAQGAGVWTEAFF
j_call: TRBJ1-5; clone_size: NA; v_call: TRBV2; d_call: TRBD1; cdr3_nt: TGTGCCAGCAGTGACAGGGGGTTCAATCAGCCCCAGCATTTT; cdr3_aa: CASSDRGFNQPQHF
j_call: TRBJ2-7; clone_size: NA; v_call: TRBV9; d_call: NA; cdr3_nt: TGTGCCAGCAGCCTTCGGGACTCCCGGACGGGCTACGAGCAGTACTTC; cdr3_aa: CASSLRDSRTGYEQYF
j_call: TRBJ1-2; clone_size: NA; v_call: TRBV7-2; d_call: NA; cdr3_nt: TGTGCCAGCAGCTTACCTAGGCGGAACTATGGCTACACCTTC; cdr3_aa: CASSLPRRNYGYTF
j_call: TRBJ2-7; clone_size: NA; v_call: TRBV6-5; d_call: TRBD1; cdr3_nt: TGTGCCAGCAGTCCCCGGGACAGGGCCGTTTACGAGCAGTACTTC; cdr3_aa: CASSPRDRAVYEQYF
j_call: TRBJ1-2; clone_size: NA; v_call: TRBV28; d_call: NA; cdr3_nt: TGTGCCAGCAGTTTTACGGGGGAGGGCTATGGCTACACCTTC; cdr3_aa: CASSFTGEGYGYTF
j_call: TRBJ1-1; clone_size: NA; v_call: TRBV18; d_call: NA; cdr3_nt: TGTGCCAGCTCACCGACCAATCGGACAGCAGGTTTCAGGAACACTGAAGCTTTCTTT; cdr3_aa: CASSPTNRTAGFRNTEAFF
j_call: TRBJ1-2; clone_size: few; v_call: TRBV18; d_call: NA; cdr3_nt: TGTGCCAGCTCACCAGCGGCAGTAGCTAACTATGGCTACACCTTC; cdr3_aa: CASSPAAVANYGYTF
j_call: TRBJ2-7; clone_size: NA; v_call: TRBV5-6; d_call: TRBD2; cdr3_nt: TGTGCCAGCAGCTTTAAAAGGACTAGCGGGGTGTCCTCCTACGAGCAGTACTTC; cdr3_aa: CASSFKRTSGVSSYEQYF
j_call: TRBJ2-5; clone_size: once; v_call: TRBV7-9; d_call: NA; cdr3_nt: TGTGCCAGCAGCTCGGCGGGGTCGCCCCAAGAGACCCAGTACTTC; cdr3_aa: CASSSAGSPQETQYF
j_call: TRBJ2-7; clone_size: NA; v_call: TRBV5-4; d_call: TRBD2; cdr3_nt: TGTGCCAGCAGCTTCGATAGCGGGTCGCAGTACTTC; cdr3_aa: CASSFDSGSQYF
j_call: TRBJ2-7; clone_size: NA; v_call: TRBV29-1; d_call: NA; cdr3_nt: TGCAGCGTTGTGGGGAGTGTTGGAACGCTCTCCTACGAGCAGTACTTC; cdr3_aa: CSVVGSVGTLSYEQYF
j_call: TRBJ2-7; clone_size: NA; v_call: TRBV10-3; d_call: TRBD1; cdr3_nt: TGTGCCATCAGTGACCGGGACAGCGAGCAGTACTTC; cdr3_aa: CAISDRDSEQYF
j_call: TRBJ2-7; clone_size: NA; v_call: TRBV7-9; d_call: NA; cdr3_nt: TGTGCCAGCAGCCCGCAGGGCAAGGGCGTCGGTGAGCAGTACTTC; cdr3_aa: CASSPQGKGVGEQYF
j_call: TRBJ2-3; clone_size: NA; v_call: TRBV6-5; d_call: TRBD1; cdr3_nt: TGTGCCAGCATGGACAGGGGTAGCACAGATACGCAGTATTTT; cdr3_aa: CASMDRGSTDTQYF
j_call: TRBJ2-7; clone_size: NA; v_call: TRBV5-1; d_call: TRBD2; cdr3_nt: TGCGCCAGCAGCCTCTTAGCGGGAGGTCCCCACGAGCAGTACTTC; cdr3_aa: CASSLLAGGPHEQYF
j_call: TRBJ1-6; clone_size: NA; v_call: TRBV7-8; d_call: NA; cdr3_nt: TGTGCCAGCAGCGTTGACAGGCATGGTTCACCCCTCCACTTT; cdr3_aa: CASSVDRHGSPLHF
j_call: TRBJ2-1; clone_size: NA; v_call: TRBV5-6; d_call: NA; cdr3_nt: TGTGCCAGCAGCTTCGAGGCAGTCCGGGGGAGTGAGCAGTTCTTC; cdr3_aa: CASSFEAVRGSEQFF
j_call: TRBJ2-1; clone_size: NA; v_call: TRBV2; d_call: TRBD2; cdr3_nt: TGTGCCAGCAGTGTCGGGCTAGCGGGAGGCAATGAGCAGTTCTTC; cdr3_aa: CASSVGLAGGNEQFF
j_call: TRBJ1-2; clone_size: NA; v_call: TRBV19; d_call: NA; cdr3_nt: TGTGCCAGTAGTATAGACAGGGGAGCCGGCTACACCTTC; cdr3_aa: CASSIDRGAGYTF
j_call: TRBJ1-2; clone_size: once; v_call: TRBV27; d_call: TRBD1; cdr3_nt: TGTGCCAGCAGTTTATCGACAGGGGGGTTGGCTGGCTACACCTTC; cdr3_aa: CASSLSTGGLAGYTF
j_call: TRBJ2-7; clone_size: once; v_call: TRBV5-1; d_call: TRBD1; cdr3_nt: TGCGCCAGCAGCTTGGCTATGGACAGGGTCTACGAGCAGTACTTC; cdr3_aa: CASSLAMDRVYEQYF
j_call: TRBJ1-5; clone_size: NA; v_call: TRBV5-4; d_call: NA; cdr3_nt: TGTGCCAGCAGCTTGGGGACAGAACTCCATCAGCCCCAGCATTTT; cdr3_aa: CASSLGTELHQPQHF
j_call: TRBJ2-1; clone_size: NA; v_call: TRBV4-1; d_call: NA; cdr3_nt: TGCGCCAGCAGCCAAGATTGGGGCAGGCGATACCTCGATGAGCAGTTCTTC; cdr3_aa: CASSQDWGRRYLDEQFF
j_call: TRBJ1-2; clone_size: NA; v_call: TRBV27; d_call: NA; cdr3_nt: TGTGCCAGCAGTTTTCACAGGAAGGATGGCTACACCTTC; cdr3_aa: CASSFHRKDGYTF
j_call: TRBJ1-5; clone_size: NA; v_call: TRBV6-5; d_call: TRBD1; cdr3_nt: TGTGCCAGCAGGCGAACCGGGACAGCCCTGTCGCCCCAGCATTTT; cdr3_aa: CASRRTGTALSPQHF
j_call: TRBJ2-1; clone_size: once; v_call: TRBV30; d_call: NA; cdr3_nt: TGTGCCTGGAGTGGAGGAACCCCAAACAATGAGCAGTTCTTC; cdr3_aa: CAWSGGTPNNEQFF